The present T cell receptor beta chain was sequenced within a study of Tregs in tolerant kidney transplant recipients. The CDR3 contains 16 residues. V dropped 2 bases and J dropped 1; count of bases not matched to a gene: 3. The germline V gene has CDR1 SGHRS and CDR2 YFSETQ. Notes on the study in general: This study did not directly address biological reproducibility.

Assay used: immunoSEQ multiplex PCR; TCRdb lists only in-frame clones, some missing. The profile covers 200,000 to 300,000 clones, with 80% to 85% appearing a single time and less than 0.75% taken by the ten largest. A word on this clone: The antigen is undetermined.

CD4+CD25+CD127- Tregs, CD4+CD25- non-Tregs, CD4 and CD8 cells were sorted. The rearrangement joins TRBV5-1 to TRBJ2-5, with 12 bases identical to TRBD2. This sequence originates from a human donor in good health. Input material: CD4+ T cells from blood. Here the CDR3 DNA reads TGCGCCAGCAGCTTCCTAGCGGGAGGGCTCCAAGAGACCCAGTACTTC. Residues: CASSFLAGGLQETQYF.